This entry lists 19 T cell receptor beta chains sequenced from one sample in a study of T cell responses to AZD1222 COVID-19 vaccine (dated by TCRdb to about 2021). The library was built by means of the immunoSEQ multiplex PCR assay. In TCRdb, the immuneACCESS table is reduced to in-frame sequences with V and J assigned. These tables do not hold every clone; where another copy was compared, an unresolved V gene accounts for under half, and the others remain unexplained. The sample profile shows under 200,000 clones; roughly 92% of them were found once. Approximately 0.64% of the sample lies in the top ten. Explained via the paper, the time point label denotes: baseline before first vaccination. The sample was peripheral blood, taken on day 0 of AZD1222 vaccination. The origin of the receptors is an adult in good health.

The V and J genes are TRBV4-1 and TRBJ2-5; perhaps TRBD2 as D (6 bases). Looked up from germline, CDR1 is MGHRA and CDR2 is YSYEKL. Trimming left V 0 bases short and J 5 bases short, with 13 bases between. This CDR3 spans 15 amino acids. The CDR3 DNA reads as TGCGCCAGCAGCCAAGATCCGGGGGATCAGGAGACCCAGTACTTC. Translation: CASSQDPGDQETQYF.

The J gene is TRBJ1-4, the V gene TRBV11-2, with D tentatively TRBD1 (5 bases). Germline V gives CDR1 SGHAT, CDR2 FQNNGV. V was trimmed by 5 bases and J by 7 bases, leaving 11 bases between them. The CDR3 is 13 amino acids. CDR3 nucleotide sequence: TGTGCCAGCAGCCGGGGGTCGAGTGAAAAACTGTTTTTT. The encoded protein is CASSRGSSEKLFF.

The genes are TRBV28 and TRBJ1-2; 8 bases fit TRBD1. Germline CDR1 is MDHEN and CDR2 is SYDVKM. This CDR3 has 13 amino acids. The V gene end was trimmed by 6 bases and the J gene end by 7 bases; junction bases not matched to a gene: 7. CDR3 DNA sequence: TGTGCCAGCAGATACGGACAGGGCTTTGGCTACACCTTC. Protein: CASRYGQGFGYTF.

This clone was counted only a few times. This sequence joins TRBV28 and TRBJ2-7; TRBD2 agrees at 9 bases. The junction had 7 bases not matched to a gene; V was cut back by 4 bases and J by 9 bases. Germline loops: CDR1 MDHEN, CDR2 SYDVKM. This CDR3 contains 13 residues. The CDR3 spells CASSSLAGAAQYF. In DNA, the CDR3 is TGTGCCAGCAGTTCCTTAGCGGGAGCGGCGCAGTACTTC.

CDR3 sequence: CASSIEGNQPQHF. As DNA, the CDR3 is TGTGCCAGTAGTATAGAGGGGAATCAGCCCCAGCATTTT. This chain uses TRBV19 with TRBJ1-5; D remains unclear. Germline CDR1 is LNHDA and CDR2 is SQIVND (reference sequence). The CDR3 contains 13 residues. Trimming stripped 0 bases from V and 4 bases from J, with 4 bases between.

The chain carries TRBV5-1 and TRBJ1-6, with D hard to call. The CDR3 has 13 residues. The germline gives CDR1 SGHRS, CDR2 YFSETQ. Trimming pared 0 bases from V and 6 bases from J, leaving 4 bases between. The CDR3 bases are TGCGCCAGCAGCTTGGCGACTAATTCACCCCTCCACTTT. It translates to CASSLATNSPLHF.

Here the CDR3 DNA reads TGTGCCAGCAGCCCTGGACAGATATCTAACTATGGCTACACCTTC. Its translation is CASSPGQISNYGYTF. The chain combines TRBV2 with TRBJ1-2, with a weak D call TRBD1 (6 bases). CDR3 length: 15 residues. V gave up 6 bases and J gave up 0 bases, with 14 bases separating them. Germline assignment: CDR1 SNHLY and CDR2 FYNNEI.

The chain links TRBV28 to TRBJ1-5; 7 nucleotides match TRBD1. Germline CDR1 is MDHEN and CDR2 is SYDVKM. V gave up 11 bases and J gave up 7 bases; unmatched junction bases: 14. The CDR3 loop spans 14 amino acids. The CDR3 loop reads CAVRVAGGRQPQHF. Written as DNA, the CDR3 is TGTGCCGTCAGGGTGGCAGGGGGTAGGCAGCCCCAGCATTTT.

This sequence joins TRBV2 and TRBJ2-2; 11 bases align to TRBD2. The CDR3 totals 15 residues. Germline lookup yields CDR1 SNHLY and CDR2 FYNNEI. The J segment lost 5 bases and the V segment lost 7 bases, leaving 6 bases of the junction unmatched. The CDR3 coding sequence is TGTGCCAGCACCAGACTAGCGGGATTAACCGGGGAGCTGTTTTTT. This codes for CASTRLAGLTGELFF.

The chain combines TRBV27 with TRBJ2-7, with 7 bases matching TRBD1. There are 17 residues in the CDR3. Germline V gives CDR1 MNHEY, CDR2 SMNVEV (reference sequence). V was pared by 2 bases and J by 2 bases, with 12 bases of the junction left unmatched. CDR3 sequence reads: CASSLKGHRGATYEQYF. CDR3 bases: TGTGCCAGCAGTTTAAAGGGTCACAGGGGCGCGACCTACGAGCAGTACTTC.

This chain connects TRBV2 to TRBJ1-2; D might be TRBD1 (5 bases). Germline V gene data show CDR1 as SNHLY and CDR2 as FYNNEI. The CDR3 runs to 16 residues. The V gene lost 1 base and the J gene lost 4 bases, with 16 bases spanning the gap. The CDR3 nucleotides are TGTGCCAGCAGTGAAGGGATAAGGGTTAGGGGCTATGGCTACACCTTC. The encoded protein is CASSEGIRVRGYGYTF.

V usage is TRBV28 and J usage is TRBJ2-1, with a weak D call TRBD2 (5 bases). Per germline, CDR1 MDHEN and CDR2 SYDVKM. The CDR3 spans 15 residues. V dropped 4 bases and J dropped 5 bases, with 15 bases sitting between them. CDR3 nucleotide sequence: TGTGCCAGCAGTTCCCCGAGTAGCGTTAACAATGAGCAGTTCTTC. It codes for CASSSPSSVNNEQFF.

This clone has a handful of counts. This chain joins TRBV19 and TRBJ1-2; D perhaps matches TRBD1 (5 bases). V was pared by 6 bases and J by 5 bases, with 13 bases between. The germline gives CDR1 LNHDA, CDR2 SQIVND (reference sequence). CDR3 length: 13 amino acids. Here the CDR3 reads CASSGRDPYGYTF. The CDR3 region has the DNA TGTGCCAGTAGCGGAAGGGACCCATATGGCTACACCTTC.

The V gene is TRBV4-2, the J gene TRBJ1-3; D is ambiguous. Trimming left V 4 bases short and J 4 bases short, with 14 bases between. Germline V gene lookup returns CDR1 LGHNA and CDR2 YNFKEQ. This CDR3 has 15 residues. CDR3 in DNA: TGTGCCAGCAGCCCACAGAGTACCCAGGGAAACACCATATATTTT. This translates into CASSPQSTQGNTIYF.

This sequence joins TRBV4-1 and TRBJ2-7; either TRBD1 or TRBD2 may supply D (5 bases each). The CDR3 contains 14 residues. In germline, CDR1 is MGHRA, CDR2 YSYEKL. V was trimmed by 0 bases and J by 2 bases, leaving 8 bases between them. For the CDR3, the DNA is TGCGCCAGCAGCCAAGACCTGGGACCCTACGAGCAGTACTTC. It codes for CASSQDLGPYEQYF.

The chain couples TRBV5-6 to TRBJ2-7, with a possible D match to TRBD1 (5 bases). The ends were cut back, 4 bases at V and 4 bases at J, with 18 bases in the middle. The CDR3 is made up of 15 amino acids. CDR1 and CDR2 from the germline V gene are SGHDT and YYEEEE. CDR3 in DNA: TGTGCCAGCAGCCCCCGGCGTCGCAACAGGTACGAGCAGTACTTC. This codes for CASSPRRRNRYEQYF.

V gene TRBV28 combines with J gene TRBJ1-3; D uncertain. Trimming shortened V by 3 bases and J by 0 bases, and 9 bases separated the two germline ends. The CDR3 has 15 amino acids. CDR1 and CDR2 from the germline V gene are MDHEN and SYDVKM. The CDR3 nucleotides are TGTGCCAGCAGTTTTTCCAGGCCCTCTGGAAACACCATATATTTT. Its translation is CASSFSRPSGNTIYF.

The chain recombines TRBV29-1 with TRBJ1-6; D unclear. Germline lookup yields CDR1 SQVTM and CDR2 ANQGSEA. The length of the CDR3 is 13 residues. The germline V and J ends were trimmed by 3 bases and 7 bases, with 10 bases remaining between them. CDR3 in amino acids: CSVEVGSNSPLHF. The DNA of the CDR3 is TGCAGCGTTGAGGTGGGGAGCAATTCACCCCTCCACTTT.

This chain joins TRBV5-5 and TRBJ1-5, with D unresolved. Germline V gene sequence: CDR1 SGHKS, CDR2 YYEKEE (reference sequence). V lost 1 base and J lost 1, with 3 bases in between. The CDR3 spans 13 residues. The CDR3 here is CASSLNSNQPQHF. CDR3 in DNA: TGTGCCAGCAGCTTGAACAGCAATCAGCCCCAGCATTTT.